Included here is one T cell receptor (beta chain) sequence, with context. The PCR contained 60 Vbeta and 13 Jbeta primers. Clones were read by immunoSEQ multiplex PCR, and TCRdb kept only the in-frame ones, dropping some. The profile covers 150,000 to 200,000 clones, with roughly 80% appearing a single time and roughly 2% taken by the ten largest. The data stem from a study of cytomegalovirus exposure and HLA in healthy donors. Germline CDR1 and CDR2: LNHDA and SQIVND (reference sequence). The CDR3 length is 14 residues. Trimming shortened V by 8 bases and J by 0 bases, and 11 bases separated the two germline ends.

The genes are TRBV19 and TRBJ1-5; the D gene is possibly TRBD1 (5 bases). The sequenced sample consisted of PBMCs. The sequence was collected from a female donor in good health and CMV-seronegative. DNA of the CDR3: TGTGCCAGTGCTACCAGGGATAGCAATCAGCCCCAGCATTTT. Translated: CASATRDSNQPQHF.